This T cell receptor (beta chain) was recovered during a study of OX40 agonist ivuxolimab in advanced cancers. In the case of this clone: Its specificity is unknown.

Generated by immunoSEQ multiplex PCR, the TCRdb table keeps only in-frame clones and is missing some. In the table there are some 90,000 clones, roughly 90% of which are singletons. Germline V gene sequence: CDR1 MNHEY, CDR2 SMNVEV (reference sequence). There are 15 residues in the CDR3. Trimming removed 5 bases from V and 5 bases from J; junction bases left unmatched: 9. General study findings and limits: Individuals who were partial responders at 0.1-3.0 mg/kg had clonal expansion that ranked among the lowest.

This clonotype was sampled from an adult with an advanced solid tumor such as melanoma, head and neck, liver or kidney cancer. The chain is built from TRBV27 and TRBJ1-1; TRBD1 matches at 9 bases. The sample was CD4+ or CD8+ T cells sorted from blood, taken in a trial of the OX40 agonist ivuxolimab. In DNA, the CDR3 is TGTGCCAGCAGTCCCTACACAGGGGGCGCGACTGAAGCTTTCTTT. It encodes CASSPYTGGATEAFF.